The 22 T cell receptor beta chains in this list originate from one sample, sequenced in a study of regulatory T cells in long-lasting Graves disease. CDR3 regions were amplified by Arm-PCR using iRepertoire HTBI primers to build TCR beta libraries. In TCRdb, the multiplex PCR reads were re-called with MiXCR into one record per CDR3 protein. The sample yields about 420,000 distinct CDR3 sequences, 16% seen once. Indicated time point: newly diagnosed GD, antithyroid drugs for less than 3 months. The TCR library was made from RNA extracted from PBMCs. The sample was also linked to a second study, of T cells in Graves' hyperthyroidism and ophthalmopathy.

This material consisted of peripheral blood mononuclear cells (PBMCs), taken at new diagnosis, from a patient treated with antithyroid drugs. These receptors were taken from a young woman with Graves disease.

The chain uses TRBV11-2 and TRBJ2-2; 13 bases line up with TRBD2. V lost 2 bases to trimming and J lost 0 bases; unmatched junction nucleotides: 3. From germline, CDR1 is SGHAT and CDR2 FQNNGV. The CDR3 runs to 18 residues. The CDR3 protein is CASSLRLAGGPNTGELFF. The CDR3 DNA reads as TGTGCCAGCAGCTTACGACTAGCGGGAGGACCGAACACCGGGGAGCTGTTTTTT.

The CDR3 protein is CSVASMNTEAFF. CDR3 DNA sequence: TGCAGCGTTGCGTCCATGAACACTGAAGCTTTCTTT. The gene calls are TRBV29-1 and TRBJ1-1; unclear D gene. CDR3 length: 12 residues. Germline lookup yields CDR1 SQVTM and CDR2 ANQGSEA. V gave up 4 bases and J gave up 0 bases, with 6 bases separating them. The complete variable domain, with remaining parts taken from reference TRBV29-1 and TRBJ1-1, reads SAVISQKPSRDICQRGTSLTIQCQVDSQVTMMFWYRQQPGQSLTLIATANQGSEATYESGFVIDKFPISRPNLTFSTLTVSNMSPEDSSIYLCSVASMNTEAFFGQGTRLTVV.

This clonotype was seen a handful of times. The rearrangement links TRBV9 to TRBJ2-7; D not certain. This CDR3 is built from 13 residues. Germline V CDR1 and CDR2: SGDLS, YYNGEE. The V and J ends lost 0 bases and 6 bases respectively, with 10 bases between them. As DNA, the CDR3 is TGTGCCAGCAGCGTAGAGACTGGCTCCGAGCAGTACTTC. Residues: CASSVETGSEQYF.

This clonotype was detected many times. At one of its ends the junction is not consistent with the germline gene, which may arise from a read error. The chain is built from TRBV5-1 and TRBJ2-1; D remains ambiguous. CDR3 length equals 12 residues. Germline-derived CDR1 and CDR2 are SGHRS and YFSETQ. This chain's CDR3 is CASSLDVEPSIF. In nucleotides, the CDR3 is TGCGCCAGCAGCTTGGACGTCGAACCTAGTATCTTC.

This clonotype was picked up many times. This chain connects TRBV30 to TRBJ2-7; 10 nucleotides match TRBD2. Germline CDR1 and CDR2: GTSNPN and SVGIG (reference sequence). The CDR3 contains 14 residues. V lost 1 base to trimming and J lost 4 bases; unmatched junction nucleotides: 4. The CDR3 DNA sequence: TGTGCCTGGAGTGCTCTAGCGGGAGTGTACGAGCAGTACTTC. This gives the protein CAWSALAGVYEQYF. Full variable domain (remainder filled in from reference TRBV30 and TRBJ2-7): SQTIHQWPATLVQPVGSPLSLECTVEGTSNPNLYWYRQAAGRGLQLLFYSVGIGQISSEVPQNLSASRPQDRQFILSSKKLLLSDSGFYLCAWSALAGVYEQYFGPGTRLTVT.

On this clonotype itself: This may be a read error: a much more frequent sequence differs by one nucleotide. This rearrangement joins TRBV30 to TRBJ2-2; D is undetermined. Germline V gene data show CDR1 as GTSNPN and CDR2 as SVGIG (reference sequence). Trimming removed 0 bases from V and 7 bases from J, with 18 bases in between. The CDR3 is 16 residues long. The DNA of the CDR3 is TGTGCCTGGAGTGTTTATCCGGGCAACTCGGTCGGGGAGCTGTTTTTT. Translated: CAWSVYPGNSVGELFF. The full variable domain, with the rest looked up from reference TRBV30 and TRBJ2-2, is SQTIHQWPATLVQPVGSPLSLECTVEGTSNPNLYWYRQAAGRGLQLLFYSVGIGQISSEVPQNLSASRPQDRQFILSSKKLLLSDSGFYLCAWSVYPGNSVGELFFGEGSRLTVL.

Many counts were recorded for this clonotype. The CDR3 DNA reads as TGTGCCAGCAGCTTAGCCCCGGACAGGTCGCCTGTGGCCGGGGAGCTGTTTTTT. Translation: CASSLAPDRSPVAGELFF. This chain connects TRBV11-2 to TRBJ2-2, with 7 bases fitting TRBD1. The CDR3 loop spans 18 amino acids. CDR1 SGHAT and CDR2 FQNNGV come from the germline V gene. The V and J ends lost 1 base and 6 bases, in that order; junction bases with no gene match: 14.

The sample holds many counts of this clonotype. The V and J genes are TRBV28 and TRBJ2-5; the D gene is possibly TRBD1 (5 bases). The V and J ends lost 10 bases and 4 bases respectively, with 13 bases between them. The CDR3 has 12 residues. In germline, CDR1 is MDHEN, CDR2 SYDVKM. This chain's CDR3 is CATVTGPETQYF. Written as DNA, the CDR3 is TGTGCCACCGTTACAGGTCCAGAGACCCAGTACTTC.

This clonotype was counted many times. This chain connects TRBV7-2 to TRBJ1-1; the D gene is possibly TRBD1 (6 bases). From germline, CDR1 is SGHTA and CDR2 FQGNSA. The ends were cut back, 4 bases at V and 5 bases at J, with 14 bases in the middle. The CDR3 covers 14 residues. CDR3 coding DNA: TGTGCCAGCAGCTCCTGGGGGGGCACGACTGAAGCTTTCTTT. This encodes CASSSWGGTTEAFF.

This clonotype was seen at least ten times. The V call is TRBV30, the J call TRBJ2-3; TRBD1 matches at 7 bases. This CDR3 has 13 residues. Germline V gene lookup returns CDR1 GTSNPN and CDR2 SVGIG (reference sequence). With V trimmed by 3 bases and J by 4 bases, 4 bases remained unmatched. In nucleotides, the CDR3 is TGTGCCTGGAGGTCCCAGGGGGCAGATACGCAGTATTTT. This gives the protein CAWRSQGADTQYF.

CDR3 protein: CASSVGSEYEQYF. DNA of the CDR3: TGTGCCAGCAGTGTCGGGAGTGAGTACGAGCAGTACTTC. The V and J genes are TRBV12-3 or TRBV12-4 and TRBJ2-7; TRBD2 might be the D (6 bases). Trimming removed 5 bases at V and 4 bases at J, with 12 bases between. The CDR3 contains 13 residues.

This clonotype has ten or more counts. The genes are TRBV28 and TRBJ2-3; 7 nucleotides agree with TRBD2. CDR3 size: 17 residues. V trimming: 4 bases; J trimming: 2 bases; junction bases outside the gene matches: 12. The germline gives CDR1 MDHEN, CDR2 SYDVKM. The CDR3 loop is CASSYSYGGRDTDTQYF. Written as DNA, the CDR3 is TGTGCCAGCAGTTACTCCTACGGGGGGAGGGACACAGATACGCAGTATTTT.

The sample holds many counts of this clonotype. The gene calls are TRBV5-1 and TRBJ2-7; D is possibly TRBD1 (5 bases). CDR1 is SGHRS and CDR2 is YFSETQ in the germline V gene. Trimming pared 0 bases from V and 3 bases from J, leaving 10 bases between. This CDR3 has 14 residues. CDR3 DNA sequence: TGCGCCAGCAGCTTGGGCAGGGTGATCTACGAGCAGTACTTC. It is translated as CASSLGRVIYEQYF. Looking up the rest from reference TRBV5-1 and TRBJ2-7 gives the full variable domain: KAGVTQTPRYLIKTRGQQVTLSCSPISGHRSVSWYQQTPGQGLQFLFEYFSETQRNKGNFPGRFSGRQFSNSRSEMNVSTLELGDSALYLCASSLGRVIYEQYFGPGTRLTVT.

Many counts were recorded for this clonotype. The V call is TRBV6-1, the J call TRBJ2-6, with TRBD2 matching 12 bases. With 5 bases clipped from V and 0 bases from J, the junction kept 5 bases outside the gene matches. Germline V gives CDR1 MNHNS, CDR2 SASEGT. The CDR3 totals 18 residues. The CDR3 coding sequence is TGTGCCAGCAGTCGCGCGGGACTAGCGGGCTCTGGGGCCAACGTCCTGACTTTC. It codes for CASSRAGLAGSGANVLTF.

This clonotype was observed many times. V usage is TRBV30 and J usage is TRBJ2-1, with 7 bases fitting TRBD2. Germline trimming cut 1 base from V and 12 bases from J; bases unmatched to any gene: 18. The CDR3 consists of 16 residues. From germline, CDR1 is GTSNPN and CDR2 SVGIG (reference sequence). The CDR3 sequence is CAWSGRGSRFGLGQFF. DNA for the CDR3: TGTGCCTGGAGTGGTCGCGGGAGTAGATTTGGTTTAGGGCAGTTCTTC.

The table lists this clonotype with many counts. The V and J genes are TRBV14 and TRBJ2-1, with 7 nucleotides matching TRBD1. CDR3 length equals 16 residues. Germline lookup yields CDR1 SGHDN and CDR2 FVKESK. V shed 3 bases, J shed 6 bases, and the junction held 11 bases outside the gene matches. CDR3: CASSQATGTVPNEQFF. The CDR3 DNA reads as TGTGCCAGCAGCCAGGCCACCGGGACAGTGCCCAATGAGCAGTTCTTC. Variable domain in full (rest from reference TRBV14 and TRBJ2-1): EAGVTQFPSHSVIEKGQTVTLRCDPISGHDNLYWYRRVMGKEIKFLLHFVKESKQDESGMPNNRFLAERTGGTYSTLKVQPAELEDSGVYFCASSQATGTVPNEQFFGPGTRLTVL.

The table lists this clonotype with a count of one. The chain couples TRBV6-9 to TRBJ2-5; D perhaps matches TRBD2 (6 bases). Trimming stripped 7 bases from V and 11 bases from J, with 23 bases between. CDR1 is MNHGY, CDR2 SVAAGI, per germline. The CDR3 sequence is 14 residues long. The CDR3 protein is CASKTATSGAEQYF. The CDR3 DNA reads TGTGCCAGCAAGACCGCGACTAGTGGCGCTGAGCAGTACTTC.

In its sample, this clonotype was seen many times. The chain couples TRBV12-3 or TRBV12-4 to TRBJ2-2, with D unclear. There are 12 residues in the CDR3. The V end was cut by 5 bases, the J end by 6 bases, with 7 bases between. The DNA for the CDR3 is TGTGCCAGCAGTCGTCGGTCCGGGGAGCTGTTTTTT. It codes for CASSRRSGELFF.

With respect to this clonotype: With a much larger clone just one base away, this may be a read error. The chain employs TRBV9 and TRBJ2-1; 7 positions agree with TRBD2. Germline values: CDR1 SGDLS, CDR2 YYNGEE. The CDR3 spans 16 residues. The DNA for the CDR3 is TGTGCCGGCAGCGTAGGGAGCGGGGCCTCGCACAATGAGCAGTTCTTC. This gives the protein CAGSVGSGASHNEQFF.

The chain employs TRBV3-1 and TRBJ2-7; TRBD2 matches at 11 bases. V was clipped by 4 bases and J by 1 base; unmatched bases: 6. Germline CDR1 LGHDT, CDR2 YNNKEL (reference sequence). The CDR3 covers 16 residues. CDR3 in amino acids: CASSRLAGKASYEQYF. DNA for the CDR3: TGTGCCAGCAGCCGACTAGCGGGAAAGGCATCCTACGAGCAGTACTTC.

This clonotype appeared many times. This chain connects TRBV25-1 to TRBJ1-1; D is uncertain. The CDR3 spans 14 residues. Germline V gene data show CDR1 as MGHDK and CDR2 as SYGVNS. Trimming removed 1 base from V and 4 bases from J, with 10 bases in between. CDR3 nucleotide sequence: TGTGCCAGCAGTGAATGGACCGTGGGCACTGAAGCTTTCTTT. It codes for CASSEWTVGTEAFF. Complete variable domain (other parts from reference TRBV25-1 and TRBJ1-1): EADIYQTPRYLVIGTGKKITLECSQTMGHDKMYWYQQDPGMELHLIHYSYGVNSTEKGDLSSESTVSRIRTEHFPLTLESARPSHTSQYLCASSEWTVGTEAFFGQGTRLTVV.

Remarks on this clonotype: A much larger clone lies a single base off, so this may be a read error. V gene TRBV20-1 combines with J gene TRBJ2-1; a possible D gene is TRBD1 (5 bases). V lost 6 bases, J lost 10 bases, and 19 bases lay in between. The germline gives CDR1 DFQATT, CDR2 SNEGSKA (reference sequence). The CDR3 extends over 13 amino acids. The CDR3 here is CSATGQRIYEQFF. DNA for the CDR3: TGCAGTGCCACAGGACAAAGAATATACGAGCAGTTCTTC.